The 6 T cell receptor beta chains given below trace back to one sample, sequenced in a study of T cells in Graves' hyperthyroidism and ophthalmopathy (dated by TCRdb to the late 2010s). The library relied on multiplex PCR. Reads for this sample came from an Illumina HiSeq 2000. The TCR beta CDR3 regions were amplified from RNA transcripts. The TCR CDR3 was subjected to a first round of RT-PCR using the HTBI primer set and the Qiagen OneStep RT-PCR kit. The public reads were run again by TCRdb, first through fastp at Q25 and then through MiXCR, and only productive beta chains were kept. Rows are combined by CDR3 protein, so each entry shows the most common genes and DNA. The sample table holds a few hundred thousand distinct CDR3 sequences, of which about 46% were seen once. The biggest ten clones account for about 45% of the sample. Specimen: peripheral blood or thyroid tissue (not recorded which). The origin of the receptors is an adult woman with Graves' disease, either hyperthyroidism or ophthalmopathy (not recorded which).

This sequence joins TRBV20-1 and TRBJ2-5; D is ambiguous. V dropped 6 bases and J dropped 0 bases, with 11 bases sitting between them. The germline V gene encodes CDR1 DFQATT and CDR2 SNEGSKA (reference sequence). The CDR3 spans 13 residues. The CDR3 region is CSASSRDQETQYF. CDR3 sequence (DNA): TGCAGTGCCAGCTCAAGAGACCAAGAGACCCAGTACTTC.

At least ten counts were recorded for this clonotype. The CDR3, as DNA: TGTGCCAGCAGCTCCATGGGACAGGGAGGATCACCCCTCCACTTT. Its protein product is CASSSMGQGGSPLHF. The genes are TRBV7-2 and TRBJ1-6; 9 bases are a match to TRBD1. CDR1 SGHTA and CDR2 FQGNSA come from the germline V gene. V lost 4 bases to trimming and J lost 10 bases; unmatched junction nucleotides: 8. This CDR3 is built from 15 residues.

This clonotype was detected many times. The chain couples TRBV6-1 to TRBJ1-1, with D perhaps matching TRBD1 (6 bases). Looked up from germline, CDR1 is MNHNS and CDR2 is SASEGT. V shed 7 bases and J shed 2 bases, with 14 bases lying between them. This CDR3 is built from 14 residues. The CDR3 DNA reads as TGTGCCAGCAAAATCTACAGGGTTAACACTGAAGCTTTCTTT. This gives the protein CASKIYRVNTEAFF.

The chain joins TRBV20-1 to TRBJ1-5; D may be TRBD1 (6 bases). V lost 5 bases and J 2 bases, leaving 10 bases between the germline ends. Germline CDR1 reads DFQATT; CDR2 reads SNEGSKA (reference sequence). The CDR3 runs 13 residues. CDR3 sequence reads: CSAGRGGNQPQHF. CDR3 in DNA: TGCAGTGCTGGGAGGGGGGGCAATCAGCCCCAGCATTTT.

The chain recombines TRBV5-8 with TRBJ2-5, with 8 bases identical to TRBD2. V lost 4 bases, J lost 1 base, and 15 bases stayed unmatched. Germline V gene sequence: CDR1 SGHTS, CDR2 YDEGEE. The CDR3 sequence is 18 residues long. The CDR3 loop is CASSTRVLFAGGQETQYF. The CDR3 coding sequence is TGTGCCAGCAGCACTCGAGTCCTTTTCGCGGGAGGCCAAGAGACCCAGTACTTC.

This clonotype has more than one count but fewer than ten. The chain links TRBV6-4 to TRBJ1-5; no definite D call. The CDR3 consists of 12 residues. V lost 5 bases, J lost 8 bases, and 10 bases lay in between. CDR1 is MRHNA and CDR2 is SNTAGT in the germline V gene. The CDR3 DNA reads as TGTGCCAGCAGTTTGATTCCGGAGCCCCAGCATTTT. Protein: CASSLIPEPQHF.